A selection of T cell receptor beta chains follows, all from one sample in a study of cytomegalovirus exposure and HLA in healthy donors. The protocol was immunoSEQ multiplex PCR, while the TCRdb copy is restricted to in-frame clones and leaves out a portion. The table counts tens of thousands of clones; approximately 15% lies in the top ten. The sequenced material came from PBMCs. The origin of the receptors is a man in his fifties in good health and CMV-seropositive. The CDR3 runs from the conserved cysteine through the conserved F or W. A D gene is named only where the DNA matches it firmly.

D	J	V	DNA	CDR3
TRBD1	TRBJ2-2	TRBV11-3	TGTGCCAGCAGCTTAGCAGGACAGGGGGTCGGGGAGCTGTTTTTT	CASSLAGQGVGELFF
.	TRBJ1-2	TRBV5-1	TGCGCCAGCAGCTTCGTTCGTGACTCGGGGGGCTACACCTTC	CASSFVRDSGGYTF
TRBD2	TRBJ2-2	TRBV9	TGTGCCAGCAGCGTAGGACTAGCCACCGGGGAGCTGTTTTTT	CASSVGLATGELFF
.	TRBJ2-6	TRBV9	TGTGCCAGCAGCGCGTCTGGGGCCAACGTCCTGACTTTC	CASSASGANVLTF
TRBD1	TRBJ2-4	TRBV7-2	TGTGCCAGCAGCCCCCAAACAGGGGTAGAAAACATTCAGTACTTC	CASSPQTGVENIQYF
TRBD2	TRBJ2-5	TRBV29-1	TGCAGCGTTCCCCCGTTTCGGGGGGCCCAGTACTTC	CSVPPFRGAQYF
.	TRBJ1-3	TRBV30	TGTGCCTGGAGTGTTGTAGAGGGAAACACCATATATTTT	CAWSVVEGNTIYF
TRBD2	TRBJ2-7	TRBV5-6	TGTGCCAGCAGCTTGTGGCGGGAGAGCTCCTACGAGCAGTACTTC	CASSLWRESSYEQYF
TRBD2	TRBJ2-5	TRBV30	TGTGCCTGGAGTGTAGGGAGCGGGAGAGATTCCCAGTACTTC	CAWSVGSGRDSQYF
.	TRBJ1-2	TRBV5-6	TGTGCCAGCAGCCGGGGGTACGGCTACACCTTC	CASSRGYGYTF
.	TRBJ1-1	TRBV5-1	TGCGCCAGCAGCTTGGTCTCCCCGAACACTGAAGCTTTCTTT	CASSLVSPNTEAFF
.	TRBJ1-3	TRBV14	TGTGCCAGCAGCGCATCGCGATCTGGAAACACCATATATTTT	CASSASRSGNTIYF
.	TRBJ2-1	TRBV5-1	TGCGCCAGCAGACTGGAGAATGAGCAGTTCTTC	CASRLENEQFF
TRBD1	TRBJ2-1	TRBV7-2	TGTGCCAGCAGCCGGGGGACAGGCTACAATGAGCAGTTCTTC	CASSRGTGYNEQFF
TRBD2	TRBJ2-1	TRBV6-5	TGTGCCAGCAGTTACGGGACTAGGGGTGAGCAGTTCTTC	CASSYGTRGEQFF
.	TRBJ2-7	TRBV9	TGTGCCAGCAGCGTAGCCGTACAGGGACCCTACGAGCAGTACTTC	CASSVAVQGPYEQYF
.	TRBJ2-7	TRBV11-2	TGTGCCAGCAGTCCCGACAGGACCGAGCAGTACTTC	CASSPDRTEQYF
.	TRBJ2-7	TRBV5-6	TGTGCCAGCAGCTTAATTTTACAGGCCTACGAGCAGTACTTC	CASSLILQAYEQYF
TRBD2	TRBJ2-2	TRBV5-5	TGTGCCAGCAGCTTGGGACTAGCGGGAGGTCCAAACACCGGGGAGCTGTTTTTT	CASSLGLAGGPNTGELFF
TRBD1	TRBJ2-2	TRBV4-2	TGTGCCAGCAGCCAAGATATCGGCAGGGGGCGAAGGGACCGCGGGGAGCTGTTTTTT	CASSQDIGRGRRDRGELFF
.	TRBJ2-1	TRBV11-2	TGTGCCAGCAGCCCCCATAGATACAATGAGCAGTTCTTC	CASSPHRYNEQFF
TRBD1	TRBJ2-1	TRBV11-3	TGTGCCAGCAGTTTCCGCAGGGGGTCGGGCTACAATGAGCAGTTCTTC	CASSFRRGSGYNEQFF
TRBD2	TRBJ2-7	TRBV11-2	TGTGCCAGCAGATCACTTCGAGGGGGGCGGGAGGCCTCCTACGAGCAGTACTTC	CASRSLRGGREASYEQYF
TRBD1	TRBJ1-1	TRBV28	TGTGCCAGCAGTTCCTGGGGGACAGGAACCCCCACTGAAGCTTTCTTT	CASSSWGTGTPTEAFF
.	TRBJ2-5	TRBV19	TGTGCCAGTAGTATTCTGTCTGCGGGACAAGAGACCCAGTACTTC	CASSILSAGQETQYF
TRBD1	TRBJ1-2	TRBV2	TGTGCCAGCAGTCGGACAGGGTCCTATGGCTACACCTTC	CASSRTGSYGYTF
TRBD2	TRBJ2-1	TRBV19	TGTGCCAGTAGCACCACTAGCGGGAGGCCGGAGGAGCAGTTCTTC	CASSTTSGRPEEQFF
TRBD2	TRBJ2-5	TRBV6-5	TGTGCCAGCAGTCCCGGGACTAGCGGGATGGAGACCCAGTACTTC	CASSPGTSGMETQYF
TRBD2	TRBJ2-2	TRBV11-3	TGTGCCAGCAGCTTAGATTTTAGGATGAGCCCTAGCGGGGTCACCGGGGAGCTGTTTTTT	CASSLDFRMSPSGVTGELFF
.	TRBJ2-7	TRBV19	TGTGCCAGTAGTACCGGGACAGCGGGCACCTACGAGCAGTACTTC	CASSTGTAGTYEQYF
.	TRBJ1-2	TRBV19	TGTGCCAGTAGTATAGGGACAGTTCTTGGCTACACCTTC	CASSIGTVLGYTF
TRBD1	TRBJ2-1	TRBV11-2	TGTGCCAGCAGCTTAGTACCCGGGACAGGGATCGGTGAGCAGTTCTTC	CASSLVPGTGIGEQFF
.	TRBJ1-1	TRBV5-1	TGCGCCAGCAGTCGCACGGTTATGAACACTGAAGCTTTCTTT	CASSRTVMNTEAFF
.	TRBJ2-3	TRBV6-5	TGTGCCAGCAGAGTAGCGGCCACAGATACGCAGTATTTT	CASRVAATDTQYF
TRBD2	TRBJ2-7	TRBV7-2	TGTGCCAGCAGCTCACGACTAGCGGGCTCCTACGAGCAGTACTTC	CASSSRLAGSYEQYF
.	TRBJ1-1	TRBV30	TGTGCCTGGAGCTTACCGAGGACAGATAACACTGAAGCTTTCTTT	CAWSLPRTDNTEAFF
.	TRBJ2-1	TRBV23-1	TGCGCCAGCGGTATCATAGCGGCCTCCTACAATGAGCAGTTCTTC	CASGIIAASYNEQFF
.	TRBJ2-6	TRBV6-1	TGTGCCATTCCGCGGTACTCTGGGGCCAACGTCCTGACTTTC	CAIPRYSGANVLTF
.	TRBJ2-2	TRBV18	TGTGCCAGCTCAAGAGACCGGCTAGCCGGTGTGGGGGAGCTGTTTTTT	CASSRDRLAGVGELFF
.	TRBJ2-1	TRBV11-3	TGTGCCAGCAGCTCCTTCGGGGGTAGCTCCTACAATGAGCAGTTCTTC	CASSSFGGSSYNEQFF
TRBD2	TRBJ2-3	TRBV5-1	TGCGCCAGCAGCTTTTTTCTGATGGGGACTAGCGGGATAAACGATACGCAGTATTTT	CASSFFLMGTSGINDTQYF
TRBD2	TRBJ2-1	TRBV9	TGTGCCAGCAGCCTAGGACTAGCGGGAGGGGAGCAGTTCTTC	CASSLGLAGGEQFF
TRBD1	TRBJ2-3	TRBV14	TGTGCCAGCAGCCAAAGGAGGACAGGTTCGGGGCAGTATTTT	CASSQRRTGSGQYF
.	TRBJ2-1	TRBV11-2	TGTGCCAGCAGCTTCCGGGAGTTTGGGGATGAGCAGTTCTTC	CASSFREFGDEQFF
.	TRBJ1-1	TRBV28	TGTGCCAGTCAGTCGGGAAGGCGCATGAACACTGAAGCTTTCTTT	CASQSGRRMNTEAFF
.	TRBJ2-1	TRBV6-1	TGTGCCAGCAGCCCAACAGGGCGTCGTGAGCAGTTCTTC	CASSPTGRREQFF
.	TRBJ2-7	TRBV7-2	TGTGCCAGCAGCTTAGTTGGGGGCGATGAGCAGTACTTC	CASSLVGGDEQYF